This paragraph covers one T cell receptor beta chain sequence. The sample comes from a study of blood T cell repertoires in COVID-19. Study information: COVID-19 samples, acute and convalescent, were from the United States, Italy and Spain. From T cells, B-cell-depleted T cells, or PBMCs came the material, which was cDNA or gDNA.

V shed 4 bases, J shed 6 bases, and the junction held 3 bases outside the gene matches. This CDR3 has 12 amino acids. From germline, CDR1 is SGHVS and CDR2 FNYEAQ. Original processing notes: Using reference gene primer amplification, nucleated cell counts were estimated. The protocol was immunoSEQ multiplex PCR, while the TCRdb copy is restricted to in-frame clones and leaves out a portion. V and J calls and clone size are given by that table; D and trimming were obtained from the DNA. Altogether 300,000 or so clones are present, approximately 85% being singletons, with the ten largest covering 1.5% to 2%.

The TCR was taken from a woman aged 50 to 65 with acute or convalescent COVID-19. The V gene is TRBV7-6, the J gene TRBJ2-7; 7 nucleotides line up with TRBD1. The material sequenced was peripheral blood. CDR3: CASSSDRVEQYF. The DNA of the CDR3 is TGTGCCAGCAGCTCCGACAGGGTCGAGCAGTACTTC.